This is a list of T cell receptor beta chains from one sample in a study of cytomegalovirus exposure and HLA in healthy donors. Clones were sequenced by immunoSEQ multiplex PCR, and TCRdb holds only the in-frame ones, with some missing. This table has about 150,000 clones, more than 80% appearing once. The sequenced sample consisted of PBMCs. All receptors come from a woman in her 40s in good health and CMV-seropositive. Each CDR3 is given with its conserved first and last residue. A D gene is named only where the DNA matches it firmly. Some rows mark clone size as missing; the rest say once, few, many or name a class of expanded clone.

J gene | D gene | clone size | V gene | CDR3 protein | CDR3 DNA
TRBJ2-5 | TRBD2 | - | TRBV29-1 | CSGRVAGGLGETQYF | TGCAGCGGGCGGGTAGCGGGGGGGCTAGGAGAGACCCAGTACTTC
TRBJ2-7 | - | - | TRBV7-6 | CASSLVGGTHEQYF | TGTGCCAGCAGCTTAGTGGGGGGAACCCACGAGCAGTACTTC
TRBJ1-1 | - | - | TRBV4-1 | CASSQEGDRRRTEAFF | TGCGCCAGCAGCCAAGAAGGTGACAGGAGGAGAACTGAAGCTTTCTTT
TRBJ1-2 | TRBD1 | - | TRBV28 | CASSMDRVLGYTF | TGTGCCAGCAGCATGGACAGGGTGTTGGGCTACACCTTC
TRBJ2-7 | - | once | TRBV5-1 | CASSLDVGRSYEQYF | TGCGCCAGCAGCTTGGATGTGGGGCGCTCCTACGAGCAGTACTTC
TRBJ1-6 | - | - | TRBV10-3 | CAISGGGEPLHF | TGTGCCATCTCTGGTGGAGGGGAACCCCTCCACTTT
TRBJ2-2 | - | - | TRBV14 | CASSLQLGTGELFF | TGTGCCAGCAGCCTCCAACTCGGGACCGGGGAGCTGTTTTTT
TRBJ1-3 | - | few | TRBV30 | CAWSPRDGNTIYF | TGTGCCTGGAGTCCCAGGGATGGAAACACCATATATTTT
TRBJ1-4 | - | - | TRBV29-1 | CSVRELGLEQEKLFF | TGCAGCGTTAGGGAGCTGGGACTCGAGCAGGAAAAACTGTTTTTT
TRBJ2-7 | - | - | TRBV9 | CASSATTGPYEQYF | TGTGCCAGCAGCGCAACGACAGGACCCTACGAGCAGTACTTC
TRBJ2-5 | - | - | TRBV6-5 | CASSYSGTLGETQYF | TGTGCCAGCAGTTACTCCGGGACACTGGGAGAGACCCAGTACTTC
TRBJ2-7 | TRBD1 | - | TRBV10-3 | CAISTGTGASYEQYF | TGTGCCATCAGTACCGGGACAGGGGCTTCCTACGAGCAGTACTTC
TRBJ1-1 | - | - | TRBV5-4 | CASSSSGMGTEAFF | TGTGCCAGCAGCTCGAGCGGGATGGGCACTGAAGCTTTCTTT
TRBJ2-7 | TRBD1 | - | TRBV11-1 | CASSLATGGYEQYF | TGTGCCAGCAGCTTAGCCACAGGGGGCTACGAGCAGTACTTC
TRBJ2-3 | - | - | TRBV2 | CASSFLSQGTTDTQYF | TGTGCCAGCAGTTTTCTCAGCCAGGGAACCACAGATACGCAGTATTTT
TRBJ1-3 | - | - | TRBV6-1 | CASSEASGSGNTIYF | TGTGCCAGCAGTGAAGCTTCGGGGTCTGGAAACACCATATATTTT
TRBJ2-5 | TRBD1 | - | TRBV2 | CASRGTVQETQYF | TGTGCCAGCAGGGGGACAGTCCAAGAGACCCAGTACTTC
TRBJ2-7 | - | - | TRBV6-1 | CASRTAGNNYEQYF | TGTGCCAGCAGGACGGCAGGGAATAACTACGAGCAGTACTTC
TRBJ1-1 | - | few | TRBV4-3 | CASSRSDEAFF | TGCGCCAGCAGCAGGAGTGATGAAGCTTTCTTT
TRBJ2-7 | TRBD2 | - | TRBV4-1 | CASSQDIAGASYEQYF | TGCGCCAGCAGCCAAGATATAGCGGGGGCCTCCTACGAGCAGTACTTC
TRBJ2-7 | - | - | TRBV5-4 | CASSFDGGRYEQYF | TGTGCCAGCAGCTTCGACGGTGGGAGGTACGAGCAGTACTTC
TRBJ2-7 | TRBD1 | - | TRBV6-5 | CASSYGGQGFDEQYF | TGTGCCAGCAGTTACGGGGGACAGGGATTCGACGAGCAGTACTTC
TRBJ2-3 | TRBD2 | - | TRBV18 | CASSPTGTSGRGDTQYF | TGTGCCAGCTCACCGACGGGGACTAGCGGGAGAGGAGATACGCAGTATTTT
TRBJ2-2 | TRBD1 | - | TRBV5-1 | CASSADRPDTGELFF | TGCGCCAGCAGCGCGGACAGGCCCGACACCGGGGAGCTGTTTTTT
TRBJ1-1 | TRBD1 | - | TRBV5-5 | CASSLGLGTANTEAFF | TGTGCCAGCAGCTTGGGATTAGGGACAGCGAACACTGAAGCTTTCTTT
TRBJ2-5 | - | - | TRBV27 | CASSLSRDWRQETQYF | TGTGCCAGCAGTTTATCTAGAGACTGGAGGCAAGAGACCCAGTACTTC
TRBJ2-5 | TRBD2 | once | TRBV28 | CASNKGGAGEETQYF | TGTGCCAGCAACAAGGGGGGAGCGGGAGAAGAGACCCAGTACTTC
TRBJ1-4 | TRBD1 | - | TRBV15 | CATSTTPGTENEKLFF | TGTGCCACCAGCACCACCCCCGGGACAGAGAATGAAAAACTGTTTTTT
TRBJ2-6 | TRBD1 | - | TRBV28 | CASSSGQEVAGANVLTF | TGTGCCAGCAGTTCCGGACAGGAGGTCGCTGGGGCCAACGTCCTGACTTTC
TRBJ2-7 | - | - | TRBV9 | CASSVDSYYEQYF | TGTGCCAGCAGCGTAGACTCCTATTACGAGCAGTACTTC
TRBJ1-1 | TRBD1 | - | TRBV9 | CASSAGQGRTEAFF | TGTGCCAGCAGCGCTGGACAGGGGCGCACTGAAGCTTTCTTT
TRBJ1-6 | TRBD1 | - | TRBV7-9 | CASNGTGGSPLHF | TGTGCCAGCAACGGGACAGGGGGTTCACCCCTCCACTTT
TRBJ1-4 | - | - | TRBV18 | CASSPEATRGGEKLFF | TGTGCCAGCTCACCCGAGGCCACAAGGGGAGGTGAAAAACTGTTTTTT
TRBJ1-5 | TRBD1 | - | TRBV7-2 | CASSLIGGQGISNQPQHF | TGTGCCAGCAGCTTAATAGGGGGACAGGGTATAAGCAATCAGCCCCAGCATTTT
TRBJ2-2 | - | - | TRBV28 | CASSPQTGELFF | TGTGCCAGCAGTCCTCAGACCGGGGAGCTGTTTTTT
TRBJ1-5 | TRBD1 | - | TRBV29-1 | CSAGDRSGIQPQHF | TGCAGCGCTGGGGACAGGTCGGGGATACAGCCCCAGCATTTT
TRBJ2-1 | TRBD2 | - | TRBV7-6 | CASSFSSGGDEQFF | TGTGCCAGCAGCTTCTCTAGCGGGGGCGATGAGCAGTTCTTC
TRBJ1-3 | - | - | TRBV29-1 | CSVEEFQSGNTIYF | TGCAGCGTTGAAGAGTTTCAATCTGGAAACACCATATATTTT
TRBJ2-7 | - | few | TRBV2 | CASSEEGGAYEQYF | TGTGCCAGCAGTGAGGAGGGTGGGGCCTACGAGCAGTACTTC
TRBJ1-1 | - | - | TRBV5-6 | CASSLALALNTEAFF | TGTGCCAGCAGCTTGGCCCTGGCCCTGAACACTGAAGCTTTCTTT
TRBJ2-5 | TRBD2 | - | TRBV5-6 | CASSYTGGRGETQYF | TGTGCCAGCAGCTATACGGGGGGGAGGGGAGAGACCCAGTACTTC
TRBJ2-6 | - | - | TRBV6-5 | CASSQSAAGANVLTF | TGTGCCAGCAGTCAATCCGCAGCTGGGGCCAACGTCCTGACTTTC
TRBJ2-5 | - | - | TRBV5-6 | CASSLGSLEETQYF | TGTGCCAGCAGCTTAGGTTCGCTAGAGGAGACCCAGTACTTC
TRBJ1-2 | - | - | TRBV6-6 | CASSYSYSGYTF | TGTGCCAGCAGTTACTCCTACAGCGGCTACACCTTC
TRBJ2-1 | TRBD1 | - | TRBV25-1 | CASSGRDRAYNEQFF | TGTGCCAGCAGTGGCCGGGACAGAGCCTACAATGAGCAGTTCTTC
TRBJ1-1 | - | few | TRBV6-6 | CASSSGTPNTEAFF | TGTGCCAGCAGTTCAGGGACACCGAACACTGAAGCTTTCTTT
TRBJ1-3 | - | - | TRBV6-5 | CASSYTRGNTIYF | TGTGCCAGCAGTTATACCAGGGGAAACACCATATATTTT
TRBJ2-7 | - | - | TRBV5-4 | CASSLGGTDYEQYF | TGTGCCAGCAGCTTAGGGGGTACCGACTACGAGCAGTACTTC
TRBJ2-5 | TRBD2 | - | TRBV6-6 | CATRLAGQETQYF | TGTGCCACACGACTAGCGGGTCAAGAGACCCAGTACTTC
TRBJ2-2 | - | - | TRBV10-1 | CATREGASTGELFF | TGCGCCACCAGGGAGGGGGCGAGCACCGGGGAGCTGTTTTTT